This passage covers 19 T cell receptor beta chains from one sample sequenced in a study of T cells in Graves' hyperthyroidism and ophthalmopathy. Amplification of TCR beta CDR3 regions was performed using RNA transcripts as template. Primed by the HTBI set, a first-round RT-PCR was run on the TCR CDR3. TCRdb reanalysed the multiplex PCR reads using MiXCR and keeps one entry per CDR3 protein. The sample contains about 380,000 distinct CDR3 sequences, roughly 20% of which appear only once. Sequencing input: blood. All receptors derive from a man between 18 and 29 years old with Graves' ophthalmopathy.

This clonotype was recorded at least ten times. The chain is built from TRBV2 and TRBJ1-2; D gene ambiguous. Germline CDR1 SNHLY, CDR2 FYNNEI. V was pared by 3 bases and J by 4 bases, with 18 bases between. The CDR3 is 16 residues long. The CDR3 coding sequence is TGTGCCAGCAGTGATCGGCAGGTACTTCCCGTCTATGGCTACACCTTC. It codes for CASSDRQVLPVYGYTF. The full variable domain, in which reference TRBV2 and TRBJ1-2 provide the parts outside the CDR3, is EPEVTQTPSHQVTQMGQEVILRCVPISNHLYFYWYRQILGQKVEFLVSFYNNEISEKSEIFDDQFSVERPDGSNFTLKIRSTKLEDSAMYFCASSDRQVLPVYGYTFGSGTRLTVV.

This clonotype occurred once. The rearrangement joins TRBV30 to TRBJ1-5; the D is unclear. Germline CDR1 reads GTSNPN; CDR2 reads SVGIG (reference sequence). CDR3 length: 15 amino acids. V lost 0 bases to trimming and J lost 1 base, with 10 bases between them. The CDR3 protein is CAWSVGQGSNQPQHF. The CDR3, as DNA: TGTGCCTGGAGTGTAGGGCAAGGGAGCAATCAGCCCCAGCATTTT.

At least ten counts were recorded for this clonotype. The CDR3: CASSEAAYSNQPQHF. The CDR3 DNA reads TGTGCCAGCAGTGAAGCGGCTTATAGCAATCAGCCCCAGCATTTT. V is TRBV6-1 and J is TRBJ1-5; D not resolved. Germline V gives CDR1 MNHNS, CDR2 SASEGT. The CDR3 has 15 residues. V gave up 0 bases and J gave up 0 bases, with 6 bases separating them.

This clonotype was seen at least ten times. The chain joins TRBV5-1 to TRBJ2-7; 10 bases map to TRBD1. Germline V lookup: CDR1 SGHRS, CDR2 YFSETQ. CDR3 size: 16 residues. Unmatched junction bases numbered 13, after V lost 5 bases and J lost 5 bases. CDR3 DNA sequence: TGCGCCAGCAGGGCCGTCCCCGGGACAGGGGTCCACGAGCAGTACTTC. Translated, it gives CASRAVPGTGVHEQYF.

The rearrangement uses TRBV5-1 and TRBJ1-1; D might be TRBD1 (6 bases). The CDR3 runs 17 residues. The germline gives CDR1 SGHRS, CDR2 YFSETQ. The V and J ends lost 3 bases and 1 base respectively, with 19 bases between them. The CDR3 DNA reads as TGCGCCAGCAGCTCTTACTCTAGCGGGGGCGGGAACACTGAAGCTTTCTTT. This translates into CASSSYSSGGGNTEAFF.

In its sample, this clonotype was seen a few times. One end of the junction varies from germline; a read error may be responsible. The CDR3 here is CASSLGVNSGELFF. CDR3 DNA: TGTGCCAGCAGCTTAGGGGTTAACAGCGGGGAGCTGTTTTTT. This chain links TRBV11-2 with TRBJ2-2, with D hard to call. CDR1 SGHAT and CDR2 FQNNGV come from the germline V gene. The CDR3 is made up of 14 amino acids.

Concerning this clonotype itself: One end of the junction does not line up with germline, which may come from a read error. The chain links TRBV10-3 to TRBJ1-1; 9 positions agree with TRBD1. The CDR3 sequence is 17 residues long. CDR1 and CDR2 from the germline V gene are ENHRY and SYGVKD. DNA of the CDR3: TGTGCCATCAGTGAGGTCTGGACAGGGGACGGGAACACTGAAGCTTCCTTT. Translating it yields CAISEVWTGDGNTEASF.

In the case of this clonotype: A much larger clone lies one base from this, so it may be a read error. The chain uses TRBV7-3 and TRBJ1-2, with D hard to call. V lost 6 bases and J lost 10, with 15 bases in between. Germline CDR1 is SGHTA and CDR2 is FQGTGA. This CDR3 spans 12 amino acids. This CDR3 is CASRLGPRDYTF. CDR3 in DNA: TGTGCCAGCAGATTAGGGCCGCGGGACTACACCTTC.

This clonotype was detected ten times or more. The chain is built from TRBV2 and TRBJ1-1; a weak D match, TRBD1 (5 bases). Trimming removed 6 bases at V and 1 base at J, with 12 bases between. CDR3 length equals 14 residues. The germline V gene encodes CDR1 SNHLY and CDR2 FYNNEI. CDR3 residues: CASRFGQQNTEAFF. CDR3 DNA sequence: TGTGCCAGCAGGTTCGGACAACAGAACACTGAAGCTTTCTTT.

This clonotype was counted many times. The chain recombines TRBV2 with TRBJ2-7, with 7 bases lining up with TRBD1. J gave up 4 bases and V 8 bases, and 8 bases lay outside the gene matches. There are 13 residues in the CDR3. Germline-derived CDR1 and CDR2 are SNHLY and FYNNEI. CDR3 sequence reads: CASGDRAFYEQYF. DNA for the CDR3: TGTGCCAGCGGAGACAGGGCTTTTTACGAGCAGTACTTC.

With respect to this clonotype: Its ends do not fully match the called genes, so a read error is possible. The gene calls are TRBV7-9 and TRBJ2-1; D assignment may be TRBD1 or TRBD2 (5 bases each). Germline V gene lookup returns CDR1 SEHNR and CDR2 FQNEAQ (reference sequence). This CDR3 comprises 14 residues. CDR3 in amino acids: CASSQAVRGNEQFF. The CDR3 DNA follows: TGCGCCAGCAGCCAAGCTGTGAGGGGCAATGAGCAGTTCTTC.

About this clonotype: A much larger clone lies one base from this, so it may be a read error. The V gene is TRBV28, the J gene TRBJ1-5; no clear D. CDR3 size: 12 residues. The germline gives CDR1 MDHEN, CDR2 SYDVKM. Trimming removed 2 bases from V and 11 bases from J, with 10 bases in between. CDR3 amino acids: CASSLRQTAQHF. DNA for the CDR3: TGTGCCAGCAGTTTACGGCAAACCGCCCAGCATTTT.

This clonotype came up many times. The V and J genes are TRBV9 and TRBJ1-2; possible D gene TRBD1, 6 bases. V was pared by 0 bases and J by 2 bases, with 11 bases between. Germline loops: CDR1 SGDLS, CDR2 YYNGEE. The CDR3 covers 15 residues. Written as DNA, the CDR3 is TGTGCCAGCAGCGTAGACCCTGGACAGAACTATGGCTACACCTTC. Translation gives CASSVDPGQNYGYTF.

This clonotype was found many times. The CDR3 bases are TGTGCCACCAGTGATCGCCGAGGGTTTTCTGGTCAGGAGGGTGGCTACACCTTC. It encodes CATSDRRGFSGQEGGYTF. V usage is TRBV24-1 and J usage is TRBJ1-2; D gene ambiguous. Looked up from germline, CDR1 is KGHDR and CDR2 is SFDVKD. The ends were cut back, 3 bases at V and 7 bases at J, with 26 bases in the middle. The CDR3 runs to 18 residues.

This clonotype was seen many times. This chain joins TRBV29-1 and TRBJ2-4, with D possibly being TRBD1 (6 bases). Germline CDR1 and CDR2: SQVTM and ANQGSEA. Trimming took 6 bases from V and 0 from J, leaving 9 bases between them. The CDR3 consists of 13 residues. CDR3 loop: CSVLQGAKNIQYF. Here the CDR3 DNA reads TGCAGCGTATTACAGGGAGCCAAAAACATTCAGTACTTC. Full variable domain (rest looked up from reference TRBV29-1 and TRBJ2-4): SAVISQKPSRDICQRGTSLTIQCQVDSQVTMMFWYRQQPGQSLTLIATANQGSEATYESGFVIDKFPISRPNLTFSTLTVSNMSPEDSSIYLCSVLQGAKNIQYFGAGTRLSVL.

The chain joins TRBV6-5 to TRBJ2-5, with a weak D call TRBD2 (5 bases). The CDR3 is 14 residues long. V dropped 0 bases and J dropped 5 bases, with 10 bases sitting between them. Germline V gene sequence: CDR1 MNHEY, CDR2 SVGAGI. Written as DNA, the CDR3 is TGTGCCAGCAGTTACTCGGACGGACTGGAGACCCAGTACTTC. This translates into CASSYSDGLETQYF.

V and J are TRBV10-2 and TRBJ2-1; TRBD1 matches 9 bases. Trimming at V came to 8 bases and at J to 8 bases, leaving 10 bases not matched to a gene. This CDR3 is built from 14 residues. The germline CDR1 and CDR2 sequences are WSHSY and SAAADI. CDR3 nucleotide sequence: TGCGCCAGCGCCGCCGGGACAGGGTACCATGAGCAGTTCTTC. It codes for CASAAGTGYHEQFF.

This clonotype came up many times. The rearrangement uses TRBV5-1 and TRBJ2-5; 10 bases fit TRBD2. This CDR3 has 16 residues. Germline loops: CDR1 SGHRS, CDR2 YFSETQ. Trimming cost V 4 bases and J 4 bases; bases outside gene matches: 10. The CDR3: CASSLGGAGGRETQYF. For the CDR3, the DNA is TGCGCCAGCAGCCTGGGAGGAGCGGGGGGGCGAGAGACCCAGTACTTC.

This clonotype was recorded many times. Germline is not matched at one junction end, which may reflect a read error. The chain uses TRBV6-1 and TRBJ2-5; D may be TRBD1 or TRBD2 (5 bases each). The V gene's germline CDR1 is MNHNS and CDR2 SASEGT. CDR3 size: 13 residues. This CDR3 is CASSSGTEETQYF. The CDR3 DNA follows: TGTGCTAGCAGTTCCGGGACGGAGGAGACCCAGTACTTC.